This T cell receptor (beta chain) was profiled in a study of OX40 agonist ivuxolimab in advanced cancers. Study summary: Patients' therapy was ivuxolimab, an antibody that acts as an agonist of OX40 (CD134).

The V end was cut by 0 bases, the J end by 1 base, with 9 bases between. The CDR3 is 14 residues long. From germline, CDR1 is SQVTM and CDR2 ANQGSEA. The data were produced by immunoSEQ multiplex PCR, yet TCRdb's version contains in-frame clones alone and is incomplete. This sample has tens of thousands of clones, with roughly 85% found just once. This chain links TRBV29-1 with TRBJ1-1; tentative D call: TRBD1 (5 bases). The source was CD4+ or CD8+ T cells sorted from blood, collected in a trial of the OX40 agonist ivuxolimab. This sequence was found in an adult with an advanced solid tumor such as melanoma, head and neck, liver or kidney cancer. CDR3 DNA: TGCAGCGTTGAAGATGCAGGGAGGAACACTGAAGCTTTCTTT. Translated, it gives CSVEDAGRNTEAFF.